This T cell receptor (beta chain) comes out of a study of CD8 T cells in Susac syndrome. An amount of RNA that ranged from roughly 0.45 to 1 ug was reverse transcribed with random hexamers. TCR beta CDR3 was amplified by immunoSEQ multiplex PCR. This amplification extended across 54 Vbeta and 13 Jbeta segments. In TCRdb, the immunoSEQ multiplex PCR reads were re-called with MiXCR into one record per CDR3 protein. The sample shows under 550,000 distinct CDR3 sequences, approximately 85% of them seen only once. The germline V gene has CDR1 MNHNS and CDR2 SASEGT. The ends were cut back, 4 bases at V and 5 bases at J, with 11 bases in the middle. This CDR3 is built from 14 residues. CD8+ and CD4+ blood T cells underwent TCR beta sequencing. The patients serving as multiple sclerosis controls were treatment-naive. They had stable or active relapsing-remitting disease and fulfilled revised McDonald criteria.

This chain links TRBV6-1 with TRBJ2-2; D is tentatively TRBD1 or TRBD2 (5 bases each). The TCR comes from a human donor with multiple sclerosis. Sequencing used CD8+ T cells from PBMCs. The CDR3, as DNA: TGTGCCAGCAGTGCCGGGACGGAGACCGGGGAGCTGTTTTTT. Amino acid sequence: CASSAGTETGELFF.